This T cell receptor beta chain came from a study of cytomegalovirus exposure and HLA in healthy donors. Overall study findings and caveats: On later analysis, the bulk of CMV-associated TCR beta chains appeared to be HLA-restricted.

Both 60 Vbeta primers and 13 Jbeta primers went into the PCR. Libraries were prepared by immunoSEQ multiplex PCR; TCRdb keeps only in-frame clonotypes and omits some of them. This table holds hundreds of thousands of clones, about 85% found once. Regarding this clone: The antigen is undetermined.

Each of the donors was a healthy bone marrow donor. While unrecorded immune exposures were likely, the donors were nominally healthy when sampled. The CDR3 length is 14 residues. Germline V gives CDR1 ENHRY, CDR2 SYGVKD. V gave up 10 bases and J gave up 3 bases; unmatched junction bases: 11. V and J are TRBV10-3 and TRBJ2-7; 8 bases map to TRBD1. The TCR sequence derives from a girl aged 2-10 years in good health and CMV-seronegative. Sequenced sample: PBMCs. The CDR3 bases are TGTGCCACCCAGGGGGCGGGACTTAACTACGAGCAGTACTTC. Translating gives CATQGAGLNYEQYF.